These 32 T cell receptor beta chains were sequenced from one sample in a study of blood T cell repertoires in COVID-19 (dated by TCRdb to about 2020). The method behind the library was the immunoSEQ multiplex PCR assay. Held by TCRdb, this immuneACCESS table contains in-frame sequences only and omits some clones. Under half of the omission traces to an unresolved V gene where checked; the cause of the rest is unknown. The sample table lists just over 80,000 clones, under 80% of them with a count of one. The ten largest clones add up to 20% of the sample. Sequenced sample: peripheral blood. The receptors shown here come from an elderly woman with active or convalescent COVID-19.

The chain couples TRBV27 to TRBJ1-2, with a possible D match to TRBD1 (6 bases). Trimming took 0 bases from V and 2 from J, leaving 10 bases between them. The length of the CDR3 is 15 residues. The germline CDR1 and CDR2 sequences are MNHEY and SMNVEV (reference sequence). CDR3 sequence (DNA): TGTGCCAGCAGTTTATCGACGGGGGGCAACTATGGCTACACCTTC. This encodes CASSLSTGGNYGYTF.

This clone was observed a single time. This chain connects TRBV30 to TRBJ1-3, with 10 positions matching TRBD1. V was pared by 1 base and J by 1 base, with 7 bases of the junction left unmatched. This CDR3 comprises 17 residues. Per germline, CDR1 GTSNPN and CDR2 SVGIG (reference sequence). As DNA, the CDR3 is TGTGCCTGGAGTGGATACTTGGACAGGGGGTCTGGAAACACCATATATTTT. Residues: CAWSGYLDRGSGNTIYF.

In DNA, the CDR3 is TGTGCCAGCTCACCTACAGGGTTACAGGAAAAACTGTTTTTT. It specifies CASSPTGLQEKLFF. The V gene is TRBV18, the J gene TRBJ1-4; D is perhaps TRBD1 (6 bases). This CDR3 spans 14 amino acids. Germline CDR1 and CDR2: KGHSH and LQKENI. Between the trimmed V and J ends, which lost 3 bases and 8 bases, there was a span of 13 bases.

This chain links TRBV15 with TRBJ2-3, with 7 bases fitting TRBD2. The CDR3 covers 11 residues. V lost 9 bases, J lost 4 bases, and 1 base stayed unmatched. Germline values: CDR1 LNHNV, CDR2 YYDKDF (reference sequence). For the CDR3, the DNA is TGTGCCACGGGAGGGCCAGATACGCAGTATTTT. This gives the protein CATGGPDTQYF.

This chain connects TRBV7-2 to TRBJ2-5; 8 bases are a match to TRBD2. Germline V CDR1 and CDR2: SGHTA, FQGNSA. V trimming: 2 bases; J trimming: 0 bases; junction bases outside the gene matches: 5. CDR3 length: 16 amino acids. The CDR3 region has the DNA TGTGCCAGCAGCTTACACACTAGCGGATACCAAGAGACCCAGTACTTC. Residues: CASSLHTSGYQETQYF.

CDR3 residues: CASSLAGLADDNEQFF. The CDR3 nucleotides are TGTGCCAGCAGCCTCGCGGGACTAGCGGACGACAATGAGCAGTTCTTC. The chain uses TRBV5-4 and TRBJ2-1, with 11 bases that match TRBD2. The CDR3 is 16 amino acids. Germline CDR1 reads SGHNT; CDR2 reads YYREEE (reference sequence). Trimming took 4 bases from V and 5 from J; bases not matched to a gene: 8.

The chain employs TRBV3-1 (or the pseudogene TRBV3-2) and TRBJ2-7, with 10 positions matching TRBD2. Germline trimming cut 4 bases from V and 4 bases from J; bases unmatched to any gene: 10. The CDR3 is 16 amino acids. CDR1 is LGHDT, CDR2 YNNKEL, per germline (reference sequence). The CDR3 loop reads CASSREAGGNSYEQYF. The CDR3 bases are TGTGCCAGCAGCCGGGAAGCGGGGGGGAATAGTTACGAGCAGTACTTC.

CDR3: CATSERGDNEQFF. The CDR3 DNA reads as TGTGCCACCAGTGAGCGGGGTGACAATGAGCAGTTCTTC. The genes are TRBV24-1 and TRBJ2-1, with D tentatively TRBD2 (6 bases). The CDR3 totals 13 residues. The V gene lost 4 bases and the J gene lost 5 bases, with 8 bases spanning the gap. Germline CDR1 and CDR2: KGHDR and SFDVKD.

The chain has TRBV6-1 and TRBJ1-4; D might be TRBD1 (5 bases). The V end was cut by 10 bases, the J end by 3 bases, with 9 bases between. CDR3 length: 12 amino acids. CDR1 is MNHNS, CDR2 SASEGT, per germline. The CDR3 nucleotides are TGTGCCATCCAGGGTTCTAATGAAAAACTGTTTTTT. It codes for CAIQGSNEKLFF.

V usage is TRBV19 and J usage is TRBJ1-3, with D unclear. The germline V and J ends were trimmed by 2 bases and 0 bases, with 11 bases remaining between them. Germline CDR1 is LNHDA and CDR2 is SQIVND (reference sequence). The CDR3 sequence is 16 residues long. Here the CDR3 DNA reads TGTGCCAGTAGTATAAGGCAGGCCGTCTCTGGAAACACCATATATTTT. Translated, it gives CASSIRQAVSGNTIYF.

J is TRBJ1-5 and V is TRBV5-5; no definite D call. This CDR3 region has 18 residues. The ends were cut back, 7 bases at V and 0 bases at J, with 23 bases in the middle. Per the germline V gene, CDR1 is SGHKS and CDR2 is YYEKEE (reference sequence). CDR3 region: CASQAIATAQYSNQPQHF. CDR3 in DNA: TGTGCCAGCCAGGCCATTGCAACCGCCCAATATAGCAATCAGCCCCAGCATTTT.

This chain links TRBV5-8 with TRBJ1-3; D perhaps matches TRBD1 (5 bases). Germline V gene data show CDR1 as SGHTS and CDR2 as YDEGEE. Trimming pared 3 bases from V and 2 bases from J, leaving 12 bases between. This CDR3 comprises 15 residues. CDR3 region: CASSSKDSPGNTIYF. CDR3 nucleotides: TGTGCCAGCAGCTCGAAAGACAGTCCTGGAAACACCATATATTTT.

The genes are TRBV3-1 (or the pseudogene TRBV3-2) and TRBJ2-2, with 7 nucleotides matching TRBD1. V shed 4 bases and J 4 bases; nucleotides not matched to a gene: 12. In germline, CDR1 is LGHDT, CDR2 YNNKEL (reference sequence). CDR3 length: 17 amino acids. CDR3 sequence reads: CASSLGLRGPGTGELFF. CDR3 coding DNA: TGTGCCAGCAGCCTAGGCTTGAGGGGGCCGGGCACCGGGGAGCTGTTTTTT.

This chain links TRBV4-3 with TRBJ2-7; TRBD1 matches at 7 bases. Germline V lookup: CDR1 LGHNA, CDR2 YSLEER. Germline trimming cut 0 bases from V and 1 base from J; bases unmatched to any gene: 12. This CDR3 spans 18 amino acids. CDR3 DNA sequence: TGCGCCAGCAGCCAAGATTTAGGACAGGCTATTCTATCCTACGAGCAGTACTTC. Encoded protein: CASSQDLGQAILSYEQYF.

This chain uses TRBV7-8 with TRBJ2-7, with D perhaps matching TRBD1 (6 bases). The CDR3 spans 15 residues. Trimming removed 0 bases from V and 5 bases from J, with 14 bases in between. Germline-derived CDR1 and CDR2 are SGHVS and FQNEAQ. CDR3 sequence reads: CASSLASGVSDEQYF. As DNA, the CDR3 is TGTGCCAGCAGCTTAGCGTCAGGGGTTTCCGACGAGCAGTACTTC.

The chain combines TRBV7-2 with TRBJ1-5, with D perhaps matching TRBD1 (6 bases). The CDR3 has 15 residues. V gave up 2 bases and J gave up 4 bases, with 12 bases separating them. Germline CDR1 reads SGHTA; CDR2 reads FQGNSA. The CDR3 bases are TGTGCCAGCAGCTTAAGGGCAGGGGAAAATCAGCCCCAGCATTTT. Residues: CASSLRAGENQPQHF.

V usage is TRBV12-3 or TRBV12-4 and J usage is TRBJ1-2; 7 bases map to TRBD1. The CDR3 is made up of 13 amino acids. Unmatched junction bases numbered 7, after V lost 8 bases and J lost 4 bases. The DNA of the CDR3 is TGTGCCAGCGGGAAACAGGGGAGCTATGGCTACACCTTC. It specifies CASGKQGSYGYTF.

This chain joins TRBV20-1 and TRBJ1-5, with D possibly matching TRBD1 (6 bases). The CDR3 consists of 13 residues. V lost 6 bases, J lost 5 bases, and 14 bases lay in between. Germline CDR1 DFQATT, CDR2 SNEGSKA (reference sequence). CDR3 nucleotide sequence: TGCAGTGCCAGTGGGGACACATATCAGCCCCAGCATTTT. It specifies CSASGDTYQPQHF.

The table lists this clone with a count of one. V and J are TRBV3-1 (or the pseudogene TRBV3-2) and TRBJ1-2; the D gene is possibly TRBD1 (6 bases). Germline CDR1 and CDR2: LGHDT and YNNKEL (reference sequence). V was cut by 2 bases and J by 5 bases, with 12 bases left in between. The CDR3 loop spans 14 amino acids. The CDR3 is CASSQIRGEYGYTF. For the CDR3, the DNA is TGTGCCAGCAGCCAAATCAGGGGAGAATATGGCTACACCTTC.

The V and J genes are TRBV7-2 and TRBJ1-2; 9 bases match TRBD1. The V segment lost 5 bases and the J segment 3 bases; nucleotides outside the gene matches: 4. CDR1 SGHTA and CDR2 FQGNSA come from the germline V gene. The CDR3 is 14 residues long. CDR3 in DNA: TGTGCCAGCAGCCTCCGACAGGGGGACTATGGCTACACCTTC. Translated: CASSLRQGDYGYTF.

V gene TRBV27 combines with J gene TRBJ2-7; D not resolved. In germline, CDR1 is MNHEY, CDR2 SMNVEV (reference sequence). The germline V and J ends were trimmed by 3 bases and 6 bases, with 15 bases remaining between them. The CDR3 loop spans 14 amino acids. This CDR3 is CASSFFADRGEQYF. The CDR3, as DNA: TGTGCCAGCAGTTTTTTCGCAGACCGCGGCGAGCAGTACTTC.

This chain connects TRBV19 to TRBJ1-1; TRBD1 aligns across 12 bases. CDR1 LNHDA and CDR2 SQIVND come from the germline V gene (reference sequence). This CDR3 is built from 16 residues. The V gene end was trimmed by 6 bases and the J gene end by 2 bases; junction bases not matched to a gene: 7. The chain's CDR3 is CASRPGQGAGNTEAFF. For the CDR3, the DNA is TGTGCCAGTAGGCCGGGACAGGGGGCTGGAAACACTGAAGCTTTCTTT.

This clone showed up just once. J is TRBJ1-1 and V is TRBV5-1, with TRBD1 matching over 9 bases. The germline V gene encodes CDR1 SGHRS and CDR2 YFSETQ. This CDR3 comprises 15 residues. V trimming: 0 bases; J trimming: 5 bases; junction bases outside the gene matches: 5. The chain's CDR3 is CASSLDTGGGTEAFF. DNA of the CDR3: TGCGCCAGCAGCTTGGACACAGGGGGCGGGACTGAAGCTTTCTTT.

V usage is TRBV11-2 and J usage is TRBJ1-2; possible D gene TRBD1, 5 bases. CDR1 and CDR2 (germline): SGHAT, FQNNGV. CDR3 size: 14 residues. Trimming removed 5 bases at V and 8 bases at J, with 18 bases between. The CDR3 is CASSPSGGGGGYTF. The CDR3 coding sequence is TGTGCCAGCAGCCCCTCGGGGGGGGGAGGAGGCTACACCTTC.

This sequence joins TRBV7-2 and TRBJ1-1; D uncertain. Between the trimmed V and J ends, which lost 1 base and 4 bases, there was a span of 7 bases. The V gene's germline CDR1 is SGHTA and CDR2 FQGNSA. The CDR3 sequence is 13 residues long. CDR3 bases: TGTGCCAGCAGCTTAGTTCGGGGCACTGAAGCTTTCTTT. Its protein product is CASSLVRGTEAFF.

Here the CDR3 reads CASSVGGDRTDTQYF. The CDR3 nucleotides read TGTGCCAGCAGCGTAGGCGGGGATCGCACAGATACGCAGTATTTT. The J gene is TRBJ2-3, the V gene TRBV9; tentative D call: TRBD2 (6 bases). The germline gives CDR1 SGDLS, CDR2 YYNGEE. Trimming stripped 0 bases from V and 1 base from J, with 9 bases between. This CDR3 comprises 15 residues.

CDR3 protein: CATSALGTVGEQYF. The DNA for the CDR3 is TGTGCCACCAGCGCATTGGGCACCGTGGGCGAGCAGTACTTC. The chain uses TRBV15 and TRBJ2-7, with no clear D. Germline CDR1 LNHNV, CDR2 YYDKDF (reference sequence). There are 14 residues in the CDR3. V was pared by 5 bases and J by 6 bases, with 17 bases between.

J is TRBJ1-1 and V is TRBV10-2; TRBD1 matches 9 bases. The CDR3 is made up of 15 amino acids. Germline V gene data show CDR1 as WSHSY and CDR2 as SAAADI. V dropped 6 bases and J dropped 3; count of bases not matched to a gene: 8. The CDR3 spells CASRRDREEDTEAFF. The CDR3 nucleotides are TGCGCCAGCAGACGGGACAGGGAAGAAGACACTGAAGCTTTCTTT.

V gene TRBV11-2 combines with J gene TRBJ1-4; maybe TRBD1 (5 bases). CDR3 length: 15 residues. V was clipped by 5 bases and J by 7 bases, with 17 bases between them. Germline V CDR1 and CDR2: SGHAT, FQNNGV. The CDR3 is CASSLIRAGGEKLFF. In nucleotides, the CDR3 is TGTGCCAGCAGCCTTATCCGGGCGGGGGGTGAAAAACTGTTTTTT. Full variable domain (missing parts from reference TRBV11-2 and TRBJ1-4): EAGVAQSPRYKIIEKRQSVAFWCNPISGHATLYWYQQILGQGPKLLIQFQNNGVVDDSQLPKDRFSAERLKGVDSTLKIQPAKLEDSAVYLCASSLIRAGGEKLFFGSGTQLSVL.

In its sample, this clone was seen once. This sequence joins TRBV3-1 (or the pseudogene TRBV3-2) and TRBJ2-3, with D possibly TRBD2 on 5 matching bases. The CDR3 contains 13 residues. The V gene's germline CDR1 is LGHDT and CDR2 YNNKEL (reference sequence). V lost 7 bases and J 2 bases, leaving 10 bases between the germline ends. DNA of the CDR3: TGTGCCAGCAAACTAGGACCCACAGATACGCAGTATTTT. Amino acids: CASKLGPTDTQYF.

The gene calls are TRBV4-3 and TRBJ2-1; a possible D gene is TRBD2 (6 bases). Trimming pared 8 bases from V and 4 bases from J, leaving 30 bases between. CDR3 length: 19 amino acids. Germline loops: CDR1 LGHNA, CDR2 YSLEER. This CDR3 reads CASSLRPSVEAGDYNEQFF. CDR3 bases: TGCGCCAGCTCTTTACGACCAAGCGTTGAAGCGGGCGATTACAATGAGCAGTTCTTC.

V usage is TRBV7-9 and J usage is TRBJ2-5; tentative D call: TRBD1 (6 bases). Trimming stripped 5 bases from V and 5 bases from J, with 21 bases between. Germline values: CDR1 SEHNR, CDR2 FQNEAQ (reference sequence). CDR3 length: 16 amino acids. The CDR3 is CASSGQGTGWSETQYF. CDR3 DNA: TGTGCCAGCAGCGGTCAGGGGACCGGATGGTCGGAGACCCAGTACTTC.